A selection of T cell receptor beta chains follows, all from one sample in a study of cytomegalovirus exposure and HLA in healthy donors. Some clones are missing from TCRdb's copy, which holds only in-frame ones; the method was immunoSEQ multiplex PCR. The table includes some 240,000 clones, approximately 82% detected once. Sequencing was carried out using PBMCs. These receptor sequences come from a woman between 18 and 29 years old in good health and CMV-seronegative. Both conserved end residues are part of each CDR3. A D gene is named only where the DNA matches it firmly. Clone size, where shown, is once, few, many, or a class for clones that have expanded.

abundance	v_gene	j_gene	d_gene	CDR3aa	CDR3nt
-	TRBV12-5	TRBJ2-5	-	CASGLVLRQPQETQYF	TGTGCTAGTGGTTTGGTACTTAGACAGCCCCAAGAGACCCAGTACTTC
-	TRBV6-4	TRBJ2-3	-	CASSEFGLITDTQYF	TGTGCCAGCAGTGAATTTGGCCTAATTACAGATACGCAGTATTTT
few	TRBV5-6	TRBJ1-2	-	CASSLATYGYTF	TGTGCCAGCAGCTTGGCCACATATGGCTACACCTTC
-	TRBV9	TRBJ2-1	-	CASSVEEVSYNEQFF	TGTGCCAGCAGCGTAGAGGAAGTCTCCTACAATGAGCAGTTCTTC
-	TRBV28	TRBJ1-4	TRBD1	CASSPGQGREEKLFF	TGTGCCAGCAGCCCCGGACAGGGGCGCGAAGAAAAACTGTTTTTT
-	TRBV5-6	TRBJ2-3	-	CASSLGLDRWVDTQYF	TGTGCCAGCAGCTTGGGACTTGACAGGTGGGTCGATACGCAGTATTTT
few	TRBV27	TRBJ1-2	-	CASTPAGAYGYTF	TGTGCCAGCACCCCCGCGGGGGCCTATGGCTACACCTTC
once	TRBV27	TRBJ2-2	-	CATKVPGGGTGELFF	TGTGCCACCAAAGTTCCAGGGGGGGGCACCGGGGAGCTGTTTTTT
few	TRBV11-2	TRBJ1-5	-	CASSWTDSNQPQHF	TGTGCCAGCAGCTGGACGGACAGCAATCAGCCCCAGCATTTT
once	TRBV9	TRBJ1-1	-	CASSVGPETEAFF	TGTGCCAGCAGCGTAGGGCCAGAAACTGAAGCTTTCTTT
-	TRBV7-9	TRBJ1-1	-	CASSSEDRSVTEAFF	TGTGCCAGCAGCTCCGAGGACAGATCGGTAACTGAAGCTTTCTTT
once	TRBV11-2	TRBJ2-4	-	CASSQAGTRRDIQYF	TGTGCCAGCAGCCAGGCCGGGACAAGGAGGGACATTCAGTACTTC
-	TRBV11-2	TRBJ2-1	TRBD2	CASSFSGGWNEQFF	TGTGCCAGCAGCTTTTCGGGGGGGTGGAATGAGCAGTTCTTC
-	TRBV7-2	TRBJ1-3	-	CASSTEGPGIGNTIYF	TGTGCCAGCAGCACAGAAGGGCCAGGGATCGGAAACACCATATATTTT
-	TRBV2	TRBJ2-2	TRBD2	CASRPSGGFTGELFF	TGTGCCAGCAGGCCTAGCGGAGGCTTCACCGGGGAGCTGTTTTTT
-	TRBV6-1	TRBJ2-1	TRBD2	CASSRLADTYNEQFF	TGTGCCAGCAGTCGACTAGCGGATACCTACAATGAGCAGTTCTTC
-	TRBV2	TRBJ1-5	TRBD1	CATHGQDGQPQHF	TGTGCCACCCACGGACAGGACGGTCAGCCCCAGCATTTT
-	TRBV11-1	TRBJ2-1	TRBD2	CASSSRLAGHYNEQFF	TGTGCCAGCAGCTCGCGACTAGCGGGACATTACAATGAGCAGTTCTTC
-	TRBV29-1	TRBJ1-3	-	CSVEEEDGIRGNTIYF	TGCAGCGTTGAAGAAGAGGACGGAATTCGAGGAAACACCATATATTTT
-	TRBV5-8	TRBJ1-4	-	CASSWRGVATNEKLFF	TGTGCCAGCAGCTGGCGGGGGGTTGCAACTAATGAAAAACTGTTTTTT
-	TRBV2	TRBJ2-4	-	CASSQRPLGGRETGTKNIQYF	TGTGCCAGCAGCCAACGACCCCTCGGGGGCCGTGAGACAGGGACCAAAAACATTCAGTACTTC
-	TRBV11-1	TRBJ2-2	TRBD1	CASSQDQYRGGELFF	TGTGCCAGCAGCCAGGACCAGTACAGGGGCGGGGAGCTGTTTTTT